This T cell receptor (beta chain) originates from a study of cytomegalovirus exposure and HLA in healthy donors. Whole-study results and caveats: Presence/absence analyses treated sequencing depth as roughly uniform across donors. CMV serostatus was the sole immune exposure information available. There was a cluster of highly shared sequence variants that was likely a sequencing artifact. A missense variant in DCLRE1C was later tied to TCR beta V- and J-gene trimming.

The length of the CDR3 is 16 residues. The ends lost 4 bases at V and 3 bases at J; junction bases unmatched: 11. From germline, CDR1 is SGHDN and CDR2 FVKESK. The PCR was carried out with 60 Vbeta primers and 13 Jbeta primers. TCRdb's copy holds only in-frame clones and misses some; the assay was immunoSEQ multiplex PCR. Of roughly 200,000 clones listed, around three quarters are singletons. As concerns this clone: Antigen: not known.

The receptor was isolated from a woman aged 30 to 39 in good health and CMV-seropositive. The sequenced sample consisted of PBMCs. The chain carries TRBV14 and TRBJ1-2; 7 nucleotides align to TRBD1. The chain's CDR3 is CASSPGQAPFYYGYTF. The CDR3 bases are TGTGCCAGCAGCCCCGGACAGGCTCCCTTCTACTATGGCTACACCTTC.